The 10 T cell receptor beta chains given below trace back to one sample, sequenced in a study of T cell responses to AZD1222 COVID-19 vaccine. Produced via immunoSEQ multiplex PCR; TCRdb's table is partial and in-frame only. The table has 150,000 to 200,000 clones, around 87% seen once; the top ten hold about 2.5%. The starting material was peripheral blood, obtained on day 0 of MenACWY control vaccination. The source of these receptors is an adult in good health.

This CDR3 reads CASSEASGNEQFF. The CDR3 nucleotides read TGTGCCAGCAGTGAGGCTAGCGGGAATGAGCAGTTCTTC. The V gene is TRBV2, the J gene TRBJ2-1, with 8 positions matching TRBD2. This CDR3 comprises 13 residues. Trimming cost V 3 bases and J 7 bases; bases outside gene matches: 2. Looked up from germline, CDR1 is SNHLY and CDR2 is FYNNEI.

The DNA of the CDR3 is TGTGCCAGCCCTGGGACAGGGTACGAAGATACGCAGTATTTT. Translated, it gives CASPGTGYEDTQYF. This rearrangement joins TRBV6-5 to TRBJ2-3; 9 nucleotides agree with TRBD1. CDR1 is MNHEY, CDR2 SVGAGI, per germline. V was clipped by 8 bases and J by 5 bases; unmatched bases: 8. This CDR3 contains 14 residues.

The chain uses TRBV6-5 and TRBJ2-7; D is uncertain. The germline V gene encodes CDR1 MNHEY and CDR2 SVGAGI. Trimming pared 1 base from V and 1 base from J, leaving 8 bases between. This CDR3 has 14 amino acids. CDR3 coding DNA: TGTGCCAGCAGTTACTTTTACAGTTCCTACGAGCAGTACTTC. It translates to CASSYFYSSYEQYF.

The chain has TRBV7-2 and TRBJ2-1, with TRBD1 matching over 7 bases. Trimming removed 4 bases from V and 8 bases from J; junction bases left unmatched: 2. The germline gives CDR1 SGHTA, CDR2 FQGNSA. The CDR3 runs 12 residues. As DNA, the CDR3 is TGTGCCAGCAGCTCCCAGGGGGATGAGCAGTTCTTC. This gives the protein CASSSQGDEQFF.

The chain has TRBV4-1 and TRBJ1-5; possibly TRBD1 for D (5 bases). The V and J ends lost 3 bases and 3 bases respectively, with 9 bases between them. CDR1 and CDR2 (germline): MGHRA, YSYEKL. The CDR3 length is 14 residues. CDR3: CASSHQGLNQPQHF. In nucleotides, the CDR3 is TGCGCCAGCAGCCACCAGGGTCTCAATCAGCCCCAGCATTTT.

This chain connects TRBV30 to TRBJ1-3; D is ambiguous. CDR3 length equals 12 residues. From germline, CDR1 is GTSNPN and CDR2 SVGIG (reference sequence). Trimming took off 4 bases at V and 6 bases at J, with 10 bases between the two ends. CDR3 loop: CAWTMDLNTIYF. The DNA for the CDR3 is TGTGCCTGGACCATGGACCTAAACACCATATATTTT.

J is TRBJ1-5 and V is TRBV20-1; D call uncertain. The CDR3 length is 14 residues. V lost 3 bases to trimming and J lost 2 bases, with 11 bases between them. Looked up from germline, CDR1 is DFQATT and CDR2 is SNEGSKA (reference sequence). The CDR3 nucleotides are TGCAGTGCTAGTCCACAAGCGGGCAATCAGCCCCAGCATTTT. Translated, it gives CSASPQAGNQPQHF.

The chain is built from TRBV30 and TRBJ1-2, with D possibly being TRBD1 (6 bases). CDR1 is GTSNPN, CDR2 SVGIG, per germline (reference sequence). V was pared by 5 bases and J by 4 bases, with 14 bases between. The CDR3 loop spans 13 amino acids. For the CDR3, the DNA is TGTGCCTGGGGGGTAGGGGGAGTCTATGGCTACACCTTC. Its translation: CAWGVGGVYGYTF.

The V and J genes are TRBV7-3 and TRBJ2-2; D call uncertain. This CDR3 is 13 amino acids long. The V and J ends lost 5 bases and 5 bases respectively, with 9 bases between them. Germline V gene lookup returns CDR1 SGHTA and CDR2 FQGTGA. CDR3 loop: CASSPQETGELFF. Here the CDR3 DNA reads TGTGCCAGCAGCCCCCAGGAGACCGGGGAGCTGTTTTTT.

This chain uses TRBV4-2 with TRBJ2-2; D gene uncertain. Germline CDR1 LGHNA, CDR2 YNFKEQ. CDR3 length: 13 residues. V lost 2 bases and J lost 8, with 9 bases in between. CDR3 amino acids: CASSQTVAGELFF. The CDR3 DNA follows: TGTGCCAGCAGCCAAACGGTGGCGGGGGAGCTGTTTTTT.